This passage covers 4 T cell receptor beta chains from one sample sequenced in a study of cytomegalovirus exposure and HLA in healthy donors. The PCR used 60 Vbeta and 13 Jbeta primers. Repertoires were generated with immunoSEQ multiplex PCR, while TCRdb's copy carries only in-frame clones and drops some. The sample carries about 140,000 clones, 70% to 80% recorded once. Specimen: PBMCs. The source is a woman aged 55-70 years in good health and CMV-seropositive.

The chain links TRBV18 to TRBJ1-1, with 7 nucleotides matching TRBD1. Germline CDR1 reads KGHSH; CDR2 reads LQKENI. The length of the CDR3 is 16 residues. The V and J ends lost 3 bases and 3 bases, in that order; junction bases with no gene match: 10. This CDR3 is CASSPRQGPPHTEAFF. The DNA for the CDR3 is TGTGCCAGCTCACCTCGACAGGGCCCCCCCCACACTGAAGCTTTCTTT.

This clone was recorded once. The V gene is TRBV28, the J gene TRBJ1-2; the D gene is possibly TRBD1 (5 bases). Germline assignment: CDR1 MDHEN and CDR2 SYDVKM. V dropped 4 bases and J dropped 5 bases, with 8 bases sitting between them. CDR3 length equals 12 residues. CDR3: CASSSSGYGYTF. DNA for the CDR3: TGTGCCAGCAGTTCGTCAGGGTATGGCTACACCTTC.

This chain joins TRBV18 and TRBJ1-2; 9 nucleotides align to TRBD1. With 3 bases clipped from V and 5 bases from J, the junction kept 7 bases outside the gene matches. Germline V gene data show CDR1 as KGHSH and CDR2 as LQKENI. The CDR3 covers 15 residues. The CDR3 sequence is CASSPGQGSWYGYTF. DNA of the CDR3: TGTGCCAGCTCACCGGGACAGGGTAGTTGGTATGGCTACACCTTC. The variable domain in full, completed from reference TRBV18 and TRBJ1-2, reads NAGVMQNPRHLVRRRGQEARLRCSPMKGHSHVYWYRQLPEEGLKFMVYLQKENIIDESGMPKERFSAEFPKEGPSILRIQQVVRGDSAAYFCASSPGQGSWYGYTFGSGTRLTVV.

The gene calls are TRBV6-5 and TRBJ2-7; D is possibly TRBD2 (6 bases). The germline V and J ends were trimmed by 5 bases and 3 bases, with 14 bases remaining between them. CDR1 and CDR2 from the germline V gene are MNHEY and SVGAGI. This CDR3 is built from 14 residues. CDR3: CASSRLGDLYEQYF. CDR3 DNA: TGTGCCAGCAGTCGACTAGGGGACCTCTACGAGCAGTACTTC.